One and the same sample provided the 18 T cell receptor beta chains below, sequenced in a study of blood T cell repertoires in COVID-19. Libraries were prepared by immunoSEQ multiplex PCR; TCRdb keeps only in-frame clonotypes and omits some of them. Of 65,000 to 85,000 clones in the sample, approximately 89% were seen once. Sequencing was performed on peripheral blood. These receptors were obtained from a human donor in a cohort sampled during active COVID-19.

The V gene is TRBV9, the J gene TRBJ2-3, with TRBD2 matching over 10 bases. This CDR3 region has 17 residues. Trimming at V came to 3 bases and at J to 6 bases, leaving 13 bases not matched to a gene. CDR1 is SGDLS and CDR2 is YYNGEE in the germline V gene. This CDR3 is CASSATLLAGAWDTQYF. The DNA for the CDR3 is TGTGCCAGCAGCGCTACCCTTCTAGCGGGGGCCTGGGATACGCAGTATTTT.

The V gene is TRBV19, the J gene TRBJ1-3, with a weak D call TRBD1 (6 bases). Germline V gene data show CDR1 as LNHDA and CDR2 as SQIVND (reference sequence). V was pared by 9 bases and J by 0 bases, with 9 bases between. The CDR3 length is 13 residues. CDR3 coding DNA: TGTGCCAGCCCGGACAGCTCTGGAAACACCATATATTTT. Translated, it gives CASPDSSGNTIYF.

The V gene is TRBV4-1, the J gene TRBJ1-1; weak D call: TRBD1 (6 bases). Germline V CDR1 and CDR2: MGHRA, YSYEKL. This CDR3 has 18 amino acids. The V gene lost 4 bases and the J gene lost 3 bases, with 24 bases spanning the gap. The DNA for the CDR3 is TGCGCCAGCAGCCCAAGTGGCGAAGGGGGGGCAAGGGACACTGAAGCTTTCTTT. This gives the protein CASSPSGEGGARDTEAFF.

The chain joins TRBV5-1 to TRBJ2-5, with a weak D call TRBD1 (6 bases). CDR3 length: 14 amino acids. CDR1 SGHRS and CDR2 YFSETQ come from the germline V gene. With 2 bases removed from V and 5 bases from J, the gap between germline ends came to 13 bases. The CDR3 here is CASSLVGGKETQYF. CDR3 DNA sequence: TGCGCCAGCAGCTTAGTAGGGGGTAAGGAGACCCAGTACTTC.

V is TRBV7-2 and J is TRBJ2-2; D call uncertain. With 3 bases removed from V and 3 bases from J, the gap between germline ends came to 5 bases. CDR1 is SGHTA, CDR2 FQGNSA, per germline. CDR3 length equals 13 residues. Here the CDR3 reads CASSFDYTGELFF. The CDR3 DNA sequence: TGTGCCAGCAGCTTTGACTACACCGGGGAGCTGTTTTTT.

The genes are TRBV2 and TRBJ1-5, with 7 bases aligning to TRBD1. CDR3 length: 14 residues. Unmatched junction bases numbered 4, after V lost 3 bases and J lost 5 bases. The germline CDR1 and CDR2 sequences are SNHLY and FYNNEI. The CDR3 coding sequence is TGTGCCAGCAGTGAGGGACAGCCTTATCAGCCCCAGCATTTT. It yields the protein CASSEGQPYQPQHF.

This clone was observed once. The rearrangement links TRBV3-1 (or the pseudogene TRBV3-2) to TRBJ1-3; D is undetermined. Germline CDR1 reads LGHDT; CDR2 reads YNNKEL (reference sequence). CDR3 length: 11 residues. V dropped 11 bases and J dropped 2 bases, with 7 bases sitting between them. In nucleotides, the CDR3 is TGTGCCTCTAAAGCTGGAAACACCATATATTTT. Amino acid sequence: CASKAGNTIYF.

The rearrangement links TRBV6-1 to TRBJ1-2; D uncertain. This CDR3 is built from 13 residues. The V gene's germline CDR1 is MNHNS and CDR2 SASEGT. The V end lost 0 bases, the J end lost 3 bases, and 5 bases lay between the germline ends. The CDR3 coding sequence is TGTGCCAGCAGTGAAGCGCAGGACTATGGCTACACCTTC. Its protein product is CASSEAQDYGYTF.

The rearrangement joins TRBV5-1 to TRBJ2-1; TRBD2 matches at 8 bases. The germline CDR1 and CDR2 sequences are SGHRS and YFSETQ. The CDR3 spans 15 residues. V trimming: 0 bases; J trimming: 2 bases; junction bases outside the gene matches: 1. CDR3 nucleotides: TGCGCCAGCAGCTTGGGAGCGGGAGCCTACAATGAGCAGTTCTTC. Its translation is CASSLGAGAYNEQFF.

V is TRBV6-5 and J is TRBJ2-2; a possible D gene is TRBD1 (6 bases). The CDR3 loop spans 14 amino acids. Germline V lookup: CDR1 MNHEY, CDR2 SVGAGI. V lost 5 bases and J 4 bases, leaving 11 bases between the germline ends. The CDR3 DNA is TGTGCCAGCAGTCCCACAGGGTTCACCGGGGAGCTGTTTTTT. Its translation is CASSPTGFTGELFF.

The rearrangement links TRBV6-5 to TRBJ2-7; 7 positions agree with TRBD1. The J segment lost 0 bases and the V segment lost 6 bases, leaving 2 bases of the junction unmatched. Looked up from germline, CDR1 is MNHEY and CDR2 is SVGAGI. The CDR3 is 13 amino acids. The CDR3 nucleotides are TGTGCCAGCAGCTGGGACAGCTCCTACGAGCAGTACTTC. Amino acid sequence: CASSWDSSYEQYF.

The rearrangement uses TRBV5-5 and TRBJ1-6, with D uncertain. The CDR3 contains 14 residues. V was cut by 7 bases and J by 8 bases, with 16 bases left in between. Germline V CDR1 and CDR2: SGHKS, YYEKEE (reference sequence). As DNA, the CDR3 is TGTGCCAGCGGCGTCTCGGGTGCCTATTCACCCCTCCACTTT. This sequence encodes CASGVSGAYSPLHF.

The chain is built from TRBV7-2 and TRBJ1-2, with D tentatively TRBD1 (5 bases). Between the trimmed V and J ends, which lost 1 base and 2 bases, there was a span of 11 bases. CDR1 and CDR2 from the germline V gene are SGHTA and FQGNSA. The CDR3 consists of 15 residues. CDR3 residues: CASSLGAGPNYGYTF. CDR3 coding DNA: TGTGCCAGCAGCTTAGGGGCGGGACCAAACTATGGCTACACCTTC.

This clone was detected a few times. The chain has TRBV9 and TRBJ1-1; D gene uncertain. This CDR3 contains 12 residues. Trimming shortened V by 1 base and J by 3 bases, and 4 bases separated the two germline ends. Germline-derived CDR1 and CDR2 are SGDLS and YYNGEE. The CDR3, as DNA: TGTGCCAGCAGCGTACGGGACACTGAAGCTTTCTTT. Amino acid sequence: CASSVRDTEAFF. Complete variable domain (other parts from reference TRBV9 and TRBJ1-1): DSGVTQTPKHLITATGQRVTLRCSPRSGDLSVYWYQQSLDQGLQFLIQYYNGEERAKGNILERFSAQQFPDLHSELNLSSLELGDSALYFCASSVRDTEAFFGQGTRLTVV.

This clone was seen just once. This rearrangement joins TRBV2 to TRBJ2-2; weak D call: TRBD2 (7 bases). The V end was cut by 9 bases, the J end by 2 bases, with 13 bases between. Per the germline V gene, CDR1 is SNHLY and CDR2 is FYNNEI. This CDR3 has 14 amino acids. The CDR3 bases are TGTGCCAGGGGGGCTAGCGGAAACACCGGGGAGCTGTTTTTT. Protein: CARGASGNTGELFF.

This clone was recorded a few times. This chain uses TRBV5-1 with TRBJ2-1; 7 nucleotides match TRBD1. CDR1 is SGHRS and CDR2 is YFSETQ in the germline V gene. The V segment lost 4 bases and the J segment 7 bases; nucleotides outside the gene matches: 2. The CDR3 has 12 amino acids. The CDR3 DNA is TGCGCCAGCAGCCGACAGGGAAATGAGCAGTTCTTC. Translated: CASSRQGNEQFF.

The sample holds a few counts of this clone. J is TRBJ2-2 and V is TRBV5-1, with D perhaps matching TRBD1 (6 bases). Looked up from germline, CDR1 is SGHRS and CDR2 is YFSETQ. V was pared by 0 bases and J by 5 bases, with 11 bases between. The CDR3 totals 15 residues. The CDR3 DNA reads TGCGCCAGCAGCTTGGGGACAGTCCAAACCGGGGAGCTGTTTTTT. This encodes CASSLGTVQTGELFF.

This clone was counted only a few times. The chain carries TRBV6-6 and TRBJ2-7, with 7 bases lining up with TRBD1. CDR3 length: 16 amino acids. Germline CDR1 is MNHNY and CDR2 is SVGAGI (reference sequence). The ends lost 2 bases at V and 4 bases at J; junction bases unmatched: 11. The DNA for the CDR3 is TGTGCCAGCAGTTACACACCGGGACAGATCCTATACGAGCAGTACTTC. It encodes CASSYTPGQILYEQYF.